A single sample is the source of the 25 T cell receptor beta chains below, sequenced in a study of T cell changes during pregnancy in multiple sclerosis. The protocol was immunoSEQ multiplex PCR, while the TCRdb copy is restricted to in-frame clones and leaves out a portion. This sample has some 83,000 clones; about 90% occur once, and the top ten carry roughly 4%. The input for sequencing was PBMCs, taken in the first trimester of pregnancy. Source of these receptors: a female donor in good health, serving as a control in a pregnancy study. Some clones in this sample may be carry-over from other donors' samples.

V and J are TRBV28 and TRBJ1-4, with TRBD1 matching 10 bases. The V segment lost 1 base and the J segment 2 bases; nucleotides outside the gene matches: 1. This CDR3 has 16 amino acids. Germline-derived CDR1 and CDR2 are MDHEN and SYDVKM. The CDR3 protein is CASSLLGQGTNEKLFF. CDR3 sequence (DNA): TGTGCCAGCAGTTTATTGGGACAGGGGACTAATGAAAAACTGTTTTTT.

The V and J genes are TRBV28 and TRBJ1-4; a weak D match, TRBD1 (6 bases). Germline assignment: CDR1 MDHEN and CDR2 SYDVKM. V was clipped by 2 bases and J by 5 bases, with 9 bases between them. CDR3 size: 14 residues. CDR3 region: CASSLRTVNEKLFF. The CDR3 nucleotides read TGTGCCAGCAGTTTACGGACAGTGAATGAAAAACTGTTTTTT.

This clone was seen once. The gene calls are TRBV7-9 and TRBJ2-1; possibly TRBD1 for D (7 bases). CDR3 size: 16 residues. Germline CDR1 SEHNR, CDR2 FQNEAQ (reference sequence). Trimming removed 1 base from V and 3 bases from J, with 13 bases in between. CDR3 in DNA: TGTGCCAGCAGCTTAGGGAGGAGGGGGCTCTACAATGAGCAGTTCTTC. Amino acids: CASSLGRRGLYNEQFF.

V is TRBV7-2 and J is TRBJ2-1; 11 bases align to TRBD2. Germline V gene data show CDR1 as SGHTA and CDR2 as FQGNSA. V trimming: 5 bases; J trimming: 6 bases; junction bases outside the gene matches: 6. This CDR3 has 15 residues. The CDR3 is CASSATGTSGNEQFF. In DNA form, the CDR3 reads TGTGCCAGCAGCGCGACGGGGACTAGCGGCAATGAGCAGTTCTTC. Based on the CDR3 plus reference TRBV7-2 and TRBJ2-1, the full variable domain is GAGVSQSPSNKVTEKGKDVELRCDPISGHTALYWYRQSLGQGLEFLIYFQGNSAPDKSGLPSDRFSAERTGGSVSTLTIQRTQQEDSAVYLCASSATGTSGNEQFFGPGTRLTVL.

The chain carries TRBV4-3 and TRBJ2-3, with TRBD1 identical over 8 bases. Germline CDR1 LGHNA, CDR2 YSLEER. The J segment lost 2 bases and the V segment lost 4 bases, leaving 8 bases of the junction unmatched. The CDR3 contains 16 residues. The CDR3 sequence: CASSRSGGQATDTQYF. Here the CDR3 DNA reads TGCGCCAGCAGCCGGTCCGGGGGACAGGCCACAGATACGCAGTATTTT.

The CDR3 bases are TGTGCCAGCAGCGTAGACCCCGCGCCGAATACGCAGTATTTT. As protein: CASSVDPAPNTQYF. The chain joins TRBV9 to TRBJ2-3; the D is unclear. Germline CDR1 is SGDLS and CDR2 is YYNGEE. The CDR3 has 14 amino acids. V lost 0 bases and J 7 bases, leaving 12 bases between the germline ends. Supplemented by reference TRBV9 and TRBJ2-3, the full variable domain reads DSGVTQTPKHLITATGQRVTLRCSPRSGDLSVYWYQQSLDQGLQFLIQYYNGEERAKGNILERFSAQQFPDLHSELNLSSLELGDSALYFCASSVDPAPNTQYFGPGTRLTVL.

The chain is built from TRBV19 and TRBJ1-4; D gene unclear. This CDR3 region has 14 residues. V dropped 4 bases and J dropped 4 bases, with 10 bases sitting between them. Germline lookup yields CDR1 LNHDA and CDR2 SQIVND (reference sequence). The CDR3 reads CASSTGLFNEKLFF. CDR3 DNA sequence: TGTGCCAGTAGTACAGGACTGTTTAATGAAAAACTGTTTTTT.

This CDR3 reads CASSGAGTGNTEAFF. The CDR3 nucleotides are TGCGCCAGCAGCGGCGCCGGGACTGGGAACACTGAAGCTTTCTTT. V usage is TRBV5-1 and J usage is TRBJ1-1; the D gene is possibly TRBD1 (5 bases). This CDR3 has 15 amino acids. The germline V gene has CDR1 SGHRS and CDR2 YFSETQ. Trimming pared 4 bases from V and 1 base from J, leaving 14 bases between.

The chain carries TRBV28 and TRBJ1-2; the match to TRBD1 covers 11 bases. V was clipped by 3 bases and J by 4 bases; unmatched bases: 1. Germline V gene lookup returns CDR1 MDHEN and CDR2 SYDVKM. This CDR3 comprises 14 residues. The CDR3 region is CASSFGTGGYGYTF. CDR3 sequence (DNA): TGTGCCAGCAGTTTTGGGACAGGGGGCTATGGCTACACCTTC.

The rearrangement uses TRBV28 and TRBJ2-3, with 8 nucleotides matching TRBD2. The junction had 9 bases not matched to a gene; V was cut back by 5 bases and J by 2 bases. Germline V lookup: CDR1 MDHEN, CDR2 SYDVKM. The CDR3 length is 16 residues. DNA of the CDR3: TGTGCCAGCAGTCAGTTCAACGGGAGGGTCACAGATACGCAGTATTTT. It translates to CASSQFNGRVTDTQYF.

This clone was seen once. The rearrangement joins TRBV4-2 to TRBJ2-3; 7 nucleotides align to TRBD2. The CDR3 extends over 16 amino acids. V shed 1 base, J shed 0 bases, and the junction held 4 bases outside the gene matches. The germline V gene encodes CDR1 LGHNA and CDR2 YNFKEQ. Written as DNA, the CDR3 is TGTGCCAGCAGCCAAGGGCTAGCGGCGAGCACAGATACGCAGTATTTT. Translated: CASSQGLAASTDTQYF.

The sample holds a few counts of this clone. The chain couples TRBV7-3 to TRBJ1-1, with 7 nucleotides matching TRBD1. The CDR3 has 13 amino acids. Germline CDR1 is SGHTA and CDR2 is FQGTGA. Trimming cost V 6 bases and J 4 bases; bases outside gene matches: 5. The CDR3: CASREGAGTEAFF. The CDR3 DNA reads TGTGCCAGCAGGGAGGGGGCCGGCACTGAAGCTTTCTTT.

The rearrangement joins TRBV4-3 to TRBJ2-4; 9 positions agree with TRBD2. The ends lost 1 base at V and 6 bases at J; junction bases unmatched: 7. The CDR3 covers 16 residues. Per the germline V gene, CDR1 is LGHNA and CDR2 is YSLEER. CDR3 amino acids: CASSQGRGRAGNIQYF. Written as DNA, the CDR3 is TGCGCCAGCAGCCAAGGACGCGGGAGGGCCGGAAACATTCAGTACTTC.

V is TRBV6-1 and J is TRBJ2-1; TRBD2 matches at 14 bases. Germline V CDR1 and CDR2: MNHNS, SASEGT. The CDR3 length is 15 residues. V lost 0 bases to trimming and J lost 10 bases; unmatched junction nucleotides: 2. CDR3 sequence (DNA): TGTGCCAGCAGTGAAGCGGGACTAGCGGGGGACGAGCAGTTCTTC. Amino acids: CASSEAGLAGDEQFF.

This clone was found once. The rearrangement joins TRBV14 to TRBJ2-1; 8 bases match TRBD2. The CDR3 is 16 amino acids. CDR1 SGHDN and CDR2 FVKESK come from the germline V gene. V lost 4 bases, J lost 2 bases, and 7 bases stayed unmatched. The CDR3 DNA reads TGTGCCAGCAGCCTCCCGCGGGGGGTCCCCTACAATGAGCAGTTCTTC. Amino acid sequence: CASSLPRGVPYNEQFF.

The J gene is TRBJ1-1, the V gene TRBV28; 7 bases line up with TRBD1. Germline V gene sequence: CDR1 MDHEN, CDR2 SYDVKM. The CDR3 has 14 residues. The J segment lost 5 bases and the V segment lost 7 bases, leaving 10 bases of the junction unmatched. The CDR3 is CASTPRGQFTEAFF. Here the CDR3 DNA reads TGTGCCAGCACCCCTAGGGGGCAATTTACTGAAGCTTTCTTT.

The V and J genes are TRBV6-1 and TRBJ2-3, with 8 bases lining up with TRBD1. V shed 3 bases, J shed 4 bases, and the junction held 3 bases outside the gene matches. The CDR3 loop spans 14 amino acids. From germline, CDR1 is MNHNS and CDR2 SASEGT. The CDR3 region is CASSDRGPPDTQYF. CDR3 in DNA: TGTGCCAGCAGTGACAGGGGGCCCCCAGATACGCAGTATTTT.

V and J are TRBV28 and TRBJ2-7; 8 bases align to TRBD1. J lost 0 bases, V lost 5 bases, and 6 bases had no gene match. CDR3 size: 15 residues. CDR1 is MDHEN, CDR2 SYDVKM, per germline. CDR3 protein: CASSTTGEGSYEQYF. CDR3 bases: TGTGCCAGCAGTACGACAGGGGAAGGCTCCTACGAGCAGTACTTC.

V and J are TRBV18 and TRBJ2-3, with D maybe TRBD1 (6 bases). Trimming shortened V by 2 bases and J by 0 bases, and 12 bases separated the two germline ends. The germline gives CDR1 KGHSH, CDR2 LQKENI. CDR3 length: 16 residues. The DNA of the CDR3 is TGTGCCAGCTCACCAGGAACAGGGATAAGCACAGATACGCAGTATTTT. Its protein product is CASSPGTGISTDTQYF.

The chain combines TRBV7-9 with TRBJ1-1; unclear D gene. V was cut by 5 bases and J by 10 bases, with 23 bases left in between. The CDR3 consists of 15 residues. Germline V lookup: CDR1 SEHNR, CDR2 FQNEAQ (reference sequence). CDR3 region: CASSILQVSSLGAFF. The DNA of the CDR3 is TGTGCCAGCAGCATCCTTCAGGTTTCGTCTCTCGGAGCTTTCTTT.

V is TRBV13 and J is TRBJ1-2, with 9 bases matching TRBD1. CDR3 length: 14 residues. V lost 5 bases, J lost 4 bases, and 5 bases stayed unmatched. CDR1 is PRHDT, CDR2 FYEKMQ, per germline (reference sequence). This CDR3 is CASSPGTGPYGYTF. The CDR3 bases are TGTGCCAGCAGCCCCGGGACAGGGCCCTATGGCTACACCTTC.

This chain joins TRBV27 and TRBJ1-3, with D possibly TRBD1 on 6 matching bases. The CDR3 spans 14 residues. V was pared by 4 bases and J by 4 bases, with 11 bases between. Germline V gene sequence: CDR1 MNHEY, CDR2 SMNVEV (reference sequence). The CDR3 DNA follows: TGTGCCAGCAGTTCCCAGGGGTGGGGAAACACCATATATTTT. This encodes CASSSQGWGNTIYF.

The chain recombines TRBV4-2 with TRBJ2-2; 14 bases are shared with TRBD2. This CDR3 is built from 18 residues. Germline V gene lookup returns CDR1 LGHNA and CDR2 YNFKEQ. V shed 3 bases and J 5 bases; nucleotides not matched to a gene: 8. CDR3 sequence: CASSHTGTSGGITGELFF. The CDR3 DNA reads TGTGCCAGCAGCCATACCGGGACTAGCGGGGGTATTACCGGGGAGCTGTTTTTT.

J is TRBJ2-7 and V is TRBV7-8; D ambiguous. Germline V lookup: CDR1 SGHVS, CDR2 FQNEAQ. V dropped 5 bases and J dropped 3 bases, with 11 bases sitting between them. The CDR3 consists of 13 residues. The CDR3 bases are TGTGCCAGCAGCGTTGGAGTCGGCTACGAGCAGTACTTC. This gives the protein CASSVGVGYEQYF.

The V and J genes are TRBV25-1 and TRBJ1-6; D is undetermined. Trimming cost V 1 base and J 8 bases, with 12 bases left between them. The CDR3 runs to 15 residues. CDR1 and CDR2 (germline): MGHDK, SYGVNS. In nucleotides, the CDR3 is TGTGCCAGCAGTGAATCCGTTTACACCGATTCACCCCTCCACTTT. Translating gives CASSESVYTDSPLHF.